This TCR beta chain was profiled in a study of cytomegalovirus exposure and HLA in healthy donors. Both 60 Vbeta primers and 13 Jbeta primers went into the PCR. Some clones are missing from TCRdb's copy, which holds only in-frame ones; the method was immunoSEQ multiplex PCR. This sample yields more than 95,000 clones, of which around 60% are seen a single time; under 3.5% belongs to the top ten. This CDR3 has 16 amino acids. V gave up 1 base and J gave up 12 bases; unmatched junction bases: 17. Per the germline V gene, CDR1 is SEHNR and CDR2 is FQNEAQ (reference sequence). The source is a woman in her forties or fifties in good health and CMV-seronegative. This chain joins TRBV7-9 and TRBJ2-5; 7 bases fit TRBD1. Sequencing used PBMCs. The CDR3 region has the DNA TGTGCCAGCAGCTTAGTCCCCGGGGACAGCTCGACTAAAAAGTACTTC. This codes for CASSLVPGDSSTKKYF.